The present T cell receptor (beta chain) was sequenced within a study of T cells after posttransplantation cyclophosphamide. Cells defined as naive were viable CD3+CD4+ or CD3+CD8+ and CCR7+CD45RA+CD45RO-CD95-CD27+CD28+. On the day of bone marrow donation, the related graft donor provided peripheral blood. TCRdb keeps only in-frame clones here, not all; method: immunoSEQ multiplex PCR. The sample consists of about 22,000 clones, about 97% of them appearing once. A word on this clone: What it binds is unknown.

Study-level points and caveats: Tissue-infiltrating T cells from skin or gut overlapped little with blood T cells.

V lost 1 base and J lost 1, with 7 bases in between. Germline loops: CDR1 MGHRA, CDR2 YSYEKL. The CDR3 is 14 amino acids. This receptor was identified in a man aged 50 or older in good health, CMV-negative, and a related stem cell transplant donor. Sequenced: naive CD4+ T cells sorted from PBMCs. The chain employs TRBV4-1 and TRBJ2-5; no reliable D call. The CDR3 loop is CASSQVNSQETQYF. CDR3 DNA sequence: TGCGCCAGCAGCCAAGTAAACAGCCAAGAGACCCAGTACTTC.